Listed below are T cell receptor beta chains from one sample, sequenced in a study of CD8+ T cells in alopecia areata. Some clones are missing from TCRdb's copy, which holds only in-frame ones; the method was immunoSEQ multiplex PCR. The sample lists 150,000 to 250,000 clones; 50% to 60% were seen once. The source was CD4+ T cells sorted from blood, collected at week 4, from a patient treated with tofacitinib. The receptor set was obtained from a human donor with alopecia areata. Each CDR3 is given with its conserved first and last residue. D genes are given only for firm matches. Rows give clone size only sometimes, using once, few, many, or a class for an expanded clone.

abundance | d_gene | j_gene | v_gene | CDR3nt | CDR3aa
few | - | TRBJ2-7 | TRBV6-5 | TGTGCCAGCAGACATACTTCGGGGGAGCAGTACTTC | CASRHTSGEQYF
- | TRBD2 | TRBJ2-3 | TRBV30 | TGTGCCTGGAGTGTCTGGATGAGTAGCGGGAGTACAGATACGCAGTATTTT | CAWSVWMSSGSTDTQYF
few | - | TRBJ2-3 | TRBV29-1 | TGCAGCGTTGACTCCTCTAGCGCGACCCTGGGCACAGATACGCAGTATTTT | CSVDSSSATLGTDTQYF
- | TRBD2 | TRBJ2-5 | TRBV13 | TGTGCCAGCAGCTTCCGAAGACTAGCGGGGGGACAAGAGACCCAGTACTTC | CASSFRRLAGGQETQYF
- | TRBD1 | TRBJ2-7 | TRBV7-3 | TGTGCCAGCAGCTTTGGAAGGGGGCCCTACGAGCAGTACTTC | CASSFGRGPYEQYF
- | TRBD2 | TRBJ2-5 | TRBV4-2 | TGTGCCAGCAGCATAAGAGGGGAGTTAGCGGGGCCAGAGACCCAGTACTTC | CASSIRGELAGPETQYF
few | - | TRBJ2-3 | TRBV15 | TGTGCCACCAGCAGCGACCTCTCAGATACGCAGTATTTT | CATSSDLSDTQYF
few | - | TRBJ1-1 | TRBV29-1 | TGCAGCGTTGTTTTGTTTGAAGCTGAAGCTTTCTTT | CSVVLFEAEAFF
- | - | TRBJ2-7 | TRBV29-1 | TGCAGCGTTGATATCTGGGTCCGGGACAAGCGGTACGAGCAGTACTTC | CSVDIWVRDKRYEQYF
- | - | TRBJ2-7 | TRBV4-2 | TGTGCCAGCAGCCAAGATCTCGGGGAAGGGTACGAGCAGTACTTC | CASSQDLGEGYEQYF
- | TRBD2 | TRBJ2-3 | TRBV4-2 | TGTGCCAGCAGCCGACTAGCGGGGGGGACAGATACGCAGTATTTT | CASSRLAGGTDTQYF
- | - | TRBJ2-7 | TRBV7-4 | TGTGCCAGCAGCTTAGGATTGCCGAGGCTCTACGAGCAGTACTTC | CASSLGLPRLYEQYF
few | - | TRBJ1-1 | TRBV30 | TGTGCCTGGAATATGAGACACACTGAAGCTTTCTTT | CAWNMRHTEAFF
- | - | TRBJ2-3 | TRBV29-1 | TGCAGCGTTGAAGGGTGGAGGGGGCGCGTAGATACGCAGTATTTT | CSVEGWRGRVDTQYF
- | - | TRBJ2-7 | TRBV30 | TGTGCCTGGAGTAGACGAGGGGGCTACGAGCAGTACTTC | CAWSRRGGYEQYF
- | TRBD2 | TRBJ2-4 | TRBV5-4 | TGTGCCAGCAGCCCACCGACGGGGGGGCCTGACATTCAGTACTTC | CASSPPTGGPDIQYF
few | TRBD1 | TRBJ1-2 | TRBV29-1 | TGCAGCGGTGGACAGGACGGACGCTATGGCTACACCTTC | CSGGQDGRYGYTF
- | - | TRBJ1-1 | TRBV30 | TGTGCCTGGAGTAGAGTCATGAACACTGAAGCTTTCTTT | CAWSRVMNTEAFF
- | - | TRBJ1-4 | TRBV4-1 | TGCGCCAGCAGCCAAGATGGGGCACGAAAAGAAAAACTGTTTTTT | CASSQDGARKEKLFF
- | TRBD1 | TRBJ1-5 | TRBV30 | TGTGCCTGGAGACAGGGGGCGGGTCAGCCCCAGCATTTT | CAWRQGAGQPQHF
few | - | TRBJ1-6 | TRBV7-2 | TGTGCCAGCAGCTTAGCGTACAGGGATCGGAGCCTCCACTTT | CASSLAYRDRSLHF
once | - | TRBJ1-1 | TRBV30 | TGTGCCTGCCCCGGGGTAGGTACTGAAGCTTTCTTT | CACPGVGTEAFF
- | - | TRBJ2-2 | TRBV10-3 | TGTGCCATCAGATTCCAGGGGAACACCGGGGAGCTGTTTTTT | CAIRFQGNTGELFF
- | TRBD1 | TRBJ2-3 | TRBV29-1 | TGCAGCGGAGCCTGGACAGGGCGCACAGATACGCAGTATTTT | CSGAWTGRTDTQYF
few | TRBD2 | TRBJ2-5 | TRBV5-1 | TGCGCCAGCAGCTGGACTAGCGGGAGGAAGACCCAGTACTTC | CASSWTSGRKTQYF
- | - | TRBJ2-5 | TRBV5-4 | TGTGCCAGCAGCTTGGGGCGACAGCAAGAGACCCAGTACTTC | CASSLGRQQETQYF
- | - | TRBJ2-5 | TRBV28 | TGTGCCAGCAGTTTAGGGTGGAAGACCCAGTACTTC | CASSLGWKTQYF